The entry below describes one T cell receptor (beta chain). Antigen unknown. Researchers sorted naive CD8 T cells as cells that were CD8+CD4-CCR7+CD45RA+. Each CDR3 protein is one row after TCRdb ran MiXCR on the PCR reads. The sample lists some 650,000 distinct CDR3 sequences; about 20% were seen once. The V and J ends lost 1 base and 7 bases, in that order; junction bases with no gene match: 6. The germline gives CDR1 ENHRY, CDR2 SYGVKD. The CDR3 totals 15 residues. This specimen belongs to a study of molecular identifiers for immune sequencing clone quantification. Study observations and caveats: Sizes of highly expanded clones could be underestimated through identical TCRs sharing a barcode.

The clonotype originates from a human donor in good health. Some libraries in this study had Jurkat cell RNA spiked in. The V gene is TRBV10-3, the J gene TRBJ1-5; 8 bases are shared with TRBD1. The material sequenced was naive CD8+ T cells from blood, with Jurkat cell RNA spiked in. Documented subset: FACS-sorted CD8+CD4-CCR7+CD45RA+ naive T cells. CDR3 nucleotide sequence: TGTGCCATCAGTGAGTTCCAGGGGGCTGGGCAGCCCCAGCATTTT. This sequence encodes CAISEFQGAGQPQHF.